This T cell receptor beta chain emerged from a study of cytomegalovirus exposure and HLA in healthy donors. Study findings and constraints: The study flagged approximately 180 TCR beta chains as cytomegalovirus-associated. A later analysis found common viral pathogens apparently linked to several of the most significant clusters.

PCR primers comprised 60 Vbeta and 13 Jbeta primers. The protocol was immunoSEQ multiplex PCR, while the TCRdb copy is restricted to in-frame clones and leaves out a portion. Its table lists approximately 50,000 clones. To note about this clone: Its target is not known.

CDR3 length: 17 residues. Germline CDR1 SNHLY, CDR2 FYNNEI. Trimming cost V 4 bases and J 1 base; bases outside gene matches: 5. The sequenced sample consisted of PBMCs. V is TRBV2 and J is TRBJ2-5, with 14 bases fitting TRBD2. The TCR was taken from a male donor in good health and CMV-seronegative. DNA for the CDR3: TGTGCCAGCAGTGGGACTAGCGGGGGGCACACCCAAGAGACCCAGTACTTC. Translated, it gives CASSGTSGGHTQETQYF.